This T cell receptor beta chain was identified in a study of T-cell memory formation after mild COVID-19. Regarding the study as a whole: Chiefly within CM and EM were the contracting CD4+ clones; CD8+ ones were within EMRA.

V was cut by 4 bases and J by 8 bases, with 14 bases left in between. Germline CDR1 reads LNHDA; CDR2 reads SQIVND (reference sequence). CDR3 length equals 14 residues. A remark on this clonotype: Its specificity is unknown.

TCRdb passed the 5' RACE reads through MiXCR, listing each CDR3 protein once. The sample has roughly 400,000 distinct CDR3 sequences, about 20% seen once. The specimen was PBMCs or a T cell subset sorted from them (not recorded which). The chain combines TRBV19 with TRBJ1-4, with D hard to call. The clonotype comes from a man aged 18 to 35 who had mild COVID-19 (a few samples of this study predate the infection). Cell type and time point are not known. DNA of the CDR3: TGTGCCAGTAGTACCTGGTCCCACGGCGAAAAACTGTTTTTT. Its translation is CASSTWSHGEKLFF.